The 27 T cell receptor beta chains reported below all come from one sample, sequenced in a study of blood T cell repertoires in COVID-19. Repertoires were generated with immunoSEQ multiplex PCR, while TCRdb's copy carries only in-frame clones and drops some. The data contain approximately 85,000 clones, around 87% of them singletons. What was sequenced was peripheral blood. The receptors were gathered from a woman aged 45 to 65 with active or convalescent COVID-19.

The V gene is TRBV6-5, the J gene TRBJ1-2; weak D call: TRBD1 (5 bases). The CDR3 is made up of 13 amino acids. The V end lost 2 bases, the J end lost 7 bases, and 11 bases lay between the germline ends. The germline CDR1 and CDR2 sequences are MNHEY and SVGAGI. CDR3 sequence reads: CASSYAGTGGYTF. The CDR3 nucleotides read TGTGCCAGCAGTTACGCAGGGACTGGTGGCTACACCTTC.

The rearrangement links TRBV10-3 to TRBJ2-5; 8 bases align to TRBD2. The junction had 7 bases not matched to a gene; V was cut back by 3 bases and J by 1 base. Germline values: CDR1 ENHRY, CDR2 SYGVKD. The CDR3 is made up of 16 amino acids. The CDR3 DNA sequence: TGTGCCATCAGTGATGCAAGCGGGGGAACCCAAGAGACCCAGTACTTC. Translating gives CAISDASGGTQETQYF.

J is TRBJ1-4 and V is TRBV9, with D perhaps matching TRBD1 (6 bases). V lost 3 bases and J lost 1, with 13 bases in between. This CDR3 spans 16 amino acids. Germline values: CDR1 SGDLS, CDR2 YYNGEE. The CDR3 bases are TGTGCCAGCAGCGGGACAGAGACATTAACTAATGAAAAACTGTTTTTT. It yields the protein CASSGTETLTNEKLFF.

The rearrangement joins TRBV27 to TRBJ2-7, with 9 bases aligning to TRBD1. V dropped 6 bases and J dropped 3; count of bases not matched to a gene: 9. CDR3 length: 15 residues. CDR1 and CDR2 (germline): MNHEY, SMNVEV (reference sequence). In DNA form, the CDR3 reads TGTGCCAGCAGGGGACAGGGTAAACCGTTCTACGAGCAGTACTTC. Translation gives CASRGQGKPFYEQYF.

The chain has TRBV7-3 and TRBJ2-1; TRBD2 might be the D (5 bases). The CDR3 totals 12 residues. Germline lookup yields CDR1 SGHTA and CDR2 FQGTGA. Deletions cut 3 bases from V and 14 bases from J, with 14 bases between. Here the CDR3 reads CASSFIGERKFF. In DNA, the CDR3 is TGTGCCAGCAGCTTTATCGGGGAAAGGAAGTTCTTC.

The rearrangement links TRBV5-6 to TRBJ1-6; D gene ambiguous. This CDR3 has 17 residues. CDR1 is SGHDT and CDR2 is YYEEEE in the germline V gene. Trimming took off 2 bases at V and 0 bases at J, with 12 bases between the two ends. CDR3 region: CASSLYRDSSYNSPLHF. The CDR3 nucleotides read TGTGCCAGCAGCTTATACCGGGATAGCTCCTATAATTCACCCCTCCACTTT.

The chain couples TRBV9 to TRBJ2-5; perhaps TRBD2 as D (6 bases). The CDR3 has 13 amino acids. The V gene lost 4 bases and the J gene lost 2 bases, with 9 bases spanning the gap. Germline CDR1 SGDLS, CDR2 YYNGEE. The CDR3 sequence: CASSPRGQETQYF. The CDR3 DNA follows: TGTGCCAGCAGCCCACGGGGGCAAGAGACCCAGTACTTC. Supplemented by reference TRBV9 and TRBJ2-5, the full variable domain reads DSGVTQTPKHLITATGQRVTLRCSPRSGDLSVYWYQQSLDQGLQFLIQYYNGEERAKGNILERFSAQQFPDLHSELNLSSLELGDSALYFCASSPRGQETQYFGPGTRLLVL.

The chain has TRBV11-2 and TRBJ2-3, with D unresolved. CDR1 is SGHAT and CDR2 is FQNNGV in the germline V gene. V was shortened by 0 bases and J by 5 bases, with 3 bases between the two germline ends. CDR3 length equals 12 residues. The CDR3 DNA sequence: TGTGCCAGCAGCTTAGATCAAGATACGCAGTATTTT. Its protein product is CASSLDQDTQYF.

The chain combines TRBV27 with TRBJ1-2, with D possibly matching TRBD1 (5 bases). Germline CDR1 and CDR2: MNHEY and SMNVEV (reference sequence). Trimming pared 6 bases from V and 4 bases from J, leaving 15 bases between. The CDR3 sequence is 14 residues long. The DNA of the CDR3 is TGTGCCAGCAGCTTGAGCGTAGGGGCCTATGGCTACACCTTC. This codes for CASSLSVGAYGYTF.

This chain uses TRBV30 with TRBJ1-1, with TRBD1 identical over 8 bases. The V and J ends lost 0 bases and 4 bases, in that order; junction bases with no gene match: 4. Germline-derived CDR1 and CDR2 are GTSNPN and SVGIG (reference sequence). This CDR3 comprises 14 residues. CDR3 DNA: TGTGCCTGGAGTGTGTCCAGGGGGCCCACTGAAGCTTTCTTT. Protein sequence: CAWSVSRGPTEAFF. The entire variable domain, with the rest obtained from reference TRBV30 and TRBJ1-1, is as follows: SQTIHQWPATLVQPVGSPLSLECTVEGTSNPNLYWYRQAAGRGLQLLFYSVGIGQISSEVPQNLSASRPQDRQFILSSKKLLLSDSGFYLCAWSVSRGPTEAFFGQGTRLTVV.

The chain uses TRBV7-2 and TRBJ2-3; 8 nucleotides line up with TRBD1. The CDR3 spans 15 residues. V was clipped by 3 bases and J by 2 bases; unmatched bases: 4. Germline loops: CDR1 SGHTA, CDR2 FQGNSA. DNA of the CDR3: TGTGCCAGCAGCTTGACAGGGGCCATCACAGATACGCAGTATTTT. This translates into CASSLTGAITDTQYF. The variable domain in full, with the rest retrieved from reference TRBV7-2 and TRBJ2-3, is GAGVSQSPSNKVTEKGKDVELRCDPISGHTALYWYRQSLGQGLEFLIYFQGNSAPDKSGLPSDRFSAERTGGSVSTLTIQRTQQEDSAVYLCASSLTGAITDTQYFGPGTRLTVL.

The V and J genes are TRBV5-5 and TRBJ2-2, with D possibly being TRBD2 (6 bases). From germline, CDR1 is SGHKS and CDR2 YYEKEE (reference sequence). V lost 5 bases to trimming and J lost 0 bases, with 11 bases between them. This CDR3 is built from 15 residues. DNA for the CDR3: TGTGCCAGCAGTCTAGCGAGTACGAACACCGGGGAGCTGTTTTTT. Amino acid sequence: CASSLASTNTGELFF.

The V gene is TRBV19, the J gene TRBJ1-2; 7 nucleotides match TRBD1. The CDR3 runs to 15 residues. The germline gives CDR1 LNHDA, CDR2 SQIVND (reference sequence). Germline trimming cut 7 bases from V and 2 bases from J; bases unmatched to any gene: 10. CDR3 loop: CASMNVGGQNYGYTF. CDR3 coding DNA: TGTGCCAGTATGAACGTGGGGGGACAGAACTATGGCTACACCTTC.

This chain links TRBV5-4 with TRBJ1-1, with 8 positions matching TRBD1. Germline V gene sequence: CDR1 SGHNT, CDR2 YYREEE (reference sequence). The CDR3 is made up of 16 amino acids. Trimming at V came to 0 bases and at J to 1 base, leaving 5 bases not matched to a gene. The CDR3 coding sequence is TGTGCCAGCAGCTTGGGCCTGACAGGGGAGAACACTGAAGCTTTCTTT. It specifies CASSLGLTGENTEAFF.

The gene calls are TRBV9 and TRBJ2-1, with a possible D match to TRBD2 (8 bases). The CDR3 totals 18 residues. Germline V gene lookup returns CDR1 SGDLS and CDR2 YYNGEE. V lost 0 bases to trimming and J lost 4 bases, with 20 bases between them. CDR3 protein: CASSVGPGGGQLYNEQFF. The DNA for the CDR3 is TGTGCCAGCAGCGTAGGGCCGGGAGGGGGACAGCTTTACAATGAGCAGTTCTTC.

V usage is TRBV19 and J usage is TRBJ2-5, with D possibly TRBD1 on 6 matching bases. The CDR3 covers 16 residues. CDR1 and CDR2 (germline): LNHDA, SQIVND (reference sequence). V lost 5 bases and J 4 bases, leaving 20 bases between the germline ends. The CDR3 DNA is TGTGCCAGTAGTTCCCGGGGCCGACAGGACGTAGAGACCCAGTACTTC. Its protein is CASSSRGRQDVETQYF.

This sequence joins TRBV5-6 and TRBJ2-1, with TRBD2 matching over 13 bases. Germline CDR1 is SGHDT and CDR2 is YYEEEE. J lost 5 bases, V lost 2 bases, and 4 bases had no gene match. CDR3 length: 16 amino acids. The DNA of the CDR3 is TGTGCCAGCAGCTTTACTAGCGGGGGGGCCAACAATGAGCAGTTCTTC. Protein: CASSFTSGGANNEQFF.

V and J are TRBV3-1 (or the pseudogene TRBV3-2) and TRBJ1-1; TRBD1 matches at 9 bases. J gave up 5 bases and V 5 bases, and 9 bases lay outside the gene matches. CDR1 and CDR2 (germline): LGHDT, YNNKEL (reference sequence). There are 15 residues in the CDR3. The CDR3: CASSSTGTGTTEAFF. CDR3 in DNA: TGTGCCAGCAGCTCTACCGGGACAGGGACGACTGAAGCTTTCTTT.

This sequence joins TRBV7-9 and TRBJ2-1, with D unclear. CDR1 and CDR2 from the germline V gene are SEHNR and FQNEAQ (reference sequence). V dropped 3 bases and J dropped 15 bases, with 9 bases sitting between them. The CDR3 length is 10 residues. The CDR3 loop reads CASSFVVLFF. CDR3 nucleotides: TGTGCCAGCAGCTTCGTAGTGCTGTTCTTC.

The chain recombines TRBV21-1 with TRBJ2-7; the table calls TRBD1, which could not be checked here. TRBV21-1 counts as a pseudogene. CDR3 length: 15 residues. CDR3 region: CASSKALTDSYEQYF. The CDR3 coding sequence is TGTGCCAGCAGCAAAGCCCTGACGGACAGCTACGAGCAGTACTTC.

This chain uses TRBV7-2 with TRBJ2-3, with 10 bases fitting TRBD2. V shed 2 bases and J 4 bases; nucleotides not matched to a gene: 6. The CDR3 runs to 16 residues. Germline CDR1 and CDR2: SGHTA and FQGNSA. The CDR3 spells CASSLSSGGGSDTQYF. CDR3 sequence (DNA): TGTGCCAGCAGCTTATCCAGCGGGGGGGGGTCAGATACGCAGTATTTT.

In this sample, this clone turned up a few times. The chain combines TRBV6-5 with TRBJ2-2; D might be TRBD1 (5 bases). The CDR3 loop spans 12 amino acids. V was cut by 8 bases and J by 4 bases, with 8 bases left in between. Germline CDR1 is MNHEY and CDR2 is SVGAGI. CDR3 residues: CASYQGTGELFF. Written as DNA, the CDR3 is TGTGCCAGCTACCAGGGCACCGGGGAGCTGTTTTTT.

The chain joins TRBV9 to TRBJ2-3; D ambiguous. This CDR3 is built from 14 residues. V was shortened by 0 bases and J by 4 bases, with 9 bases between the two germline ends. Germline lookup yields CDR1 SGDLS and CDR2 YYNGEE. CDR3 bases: TGTGCCAGCAGCGTAGCAATAGCCTCAGATACGCAGTATTTT. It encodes CASSVAIASDTQYF.

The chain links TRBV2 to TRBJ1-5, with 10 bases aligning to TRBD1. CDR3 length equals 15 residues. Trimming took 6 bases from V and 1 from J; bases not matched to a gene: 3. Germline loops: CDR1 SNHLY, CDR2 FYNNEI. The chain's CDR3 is CASRGDRGSNQPQHF. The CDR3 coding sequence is TGTGCCAGCAGGGGGGACAGGGGAAGCAATCAGCCCCAGCATTTT.

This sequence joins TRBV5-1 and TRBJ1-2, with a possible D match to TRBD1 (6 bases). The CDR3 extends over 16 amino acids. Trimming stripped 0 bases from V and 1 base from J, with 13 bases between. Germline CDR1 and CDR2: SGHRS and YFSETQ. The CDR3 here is CASSLDPAGVNYGYTF. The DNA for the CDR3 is TGCGCCAGCAGCTTGGATCCCGCAGGGGTTAACTATGGCTACACCTTC.

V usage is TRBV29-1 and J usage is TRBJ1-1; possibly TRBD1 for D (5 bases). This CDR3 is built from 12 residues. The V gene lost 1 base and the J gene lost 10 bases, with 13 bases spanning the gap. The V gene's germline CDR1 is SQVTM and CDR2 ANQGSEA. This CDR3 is CSVEGPARAAFF. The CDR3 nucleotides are TGCAGCGTTGAAGGTCCGGCCAGGGCAGCTTTCTTT. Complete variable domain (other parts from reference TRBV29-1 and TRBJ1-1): SAVISQKPSRDICQRGTSLTIQCQVDSQVTMMFWYRQQPGQSLTLIATANQGSEATYESGFVIDKFPISRPNLTFSTLTVSNMSPEDSSIYLCSVEGPARAAFFGQGTRLTVV.

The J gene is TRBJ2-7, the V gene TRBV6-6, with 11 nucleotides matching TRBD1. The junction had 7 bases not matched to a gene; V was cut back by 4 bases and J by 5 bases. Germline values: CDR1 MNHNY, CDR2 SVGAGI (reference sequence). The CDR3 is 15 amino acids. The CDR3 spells CASSFTRTGGHEQYF. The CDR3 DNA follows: TGTGCCAGCAGTTTTACTAGGACAGGGGGCCACGAGCAGTACTTC.